What follows is one T cell receptor (beta chain) and its context. Its antigen is still unknown. Per-base quality was not reported, and no clone a single base away is much larger than it. The sequencer listed for this sample is Illumina HiSeq 1500. Clones were called with MiXCR by TCRdb after fastp trimmed the public reads at Q25, and only in-frame beta chains were retained. Merged by CDR3 protein, the rows form single entries marked with the most common genes and DNA. For this sample there are 250,000 to 300,000 distinct CDR3 sequences; roughly 23% appear just once. The leading ten clones occupy roughly 13% of the sample. The data derive from a study of T cell repertoires in cytomegalovirus infection (dated 2019 in TCRdb). For the study in its entirety: The HLA type of each donor mattered for the analysis, because public TCR beta signatures pointed to carriage of CMV infection along with the matching HLA type. On the study overall, not on this receptor specifically: In the ex vivo response, HLA-C-restricted CMV-specific TCR beta clonotypes were dominant, and in two of eight donors the single most frequent clonotype came from this HLA-C-restricted group. Cumulative frequency of public TCR beta family members discriminated carriers of CMV infection plus the relevant HLA type in this cohort and an independent roughly 330-donor cohort.

After removal of 2 bases from V and 2 bases from J, the junction retains 3 bases not matched to a gene. Looking up the germline V gene (reference sequence) yields CDR1 DFQATT and CDR2 SNEGSKA. The CDR3 has 15 amino acids, counting the end cysteine and phenylalanine. The DNA shown is the 45-base CDR3, in frame from base 1. Recombination joined TRBV20-1 with TRBJ2-1; TRBD2 fits 10 bases in the junction. The clonotype comes from a human donor in good health (CMV status not recorded). Some clones in this sample may be carry-over from other donors' samples. Sequenced sample: PBMCs. CDR3 reads: CSARRLAGAYNEQFF. The nucleotide sequence reads TGCAGTGCTAGAAGGCTAGCGGGGGCCTACAATGAGCAGTTCTTC.